This T cell receptor (beta chain) was observed in a study of lymphopenia after photon versus proton radiotherapy. Study-level findings and limits: Survival link was tested only in deceased patients; proton benefit remains a possibility. After lymphocyte nadir, photon-treated repertoires showed oligoclonal expansion, especially CD8+ Temra. Under photons, naive T cells and diversity fell while effector/memory populations rose. Post-nadir TCR diversity decline inversely tracked overall survival among those who died.

The CDR3 length is 14 residues. Looked up from germline, CDR1 is MNHNS and CDR2 is SASEGT. Trimming took 11 bases from V and 1 from J, leaving 18 bases between them. The repertoire was sequenced with immunoSEQ multiplex PCR; TCRdb's copy has only in-frame clones and lacks some. This table holds about 53,000 clones, around 80% found once. Concerning this clone: Its cognate antigen is unknown.

The clonotype comes from a man aged 45 to 65 with gastric cancer. The sample here was peripheral blood, taken from a patient treated with photon-based radiotherapy. The V gene is TRBV6-1, the J gene TRBJ2-7; D is possibly TRBD2 (6 bases). The DNA of the CDR3 is TGTGCCTCCCGGATGGCTAGCGTATCCTACGAGCAGTACTTC. Amino acid sequence: CASRMASVSYEQYF.